This TCR beta chain was found in a study of T cell responses to AZD1222 COVID-19 vaccine. The CDR3 is made up of 14 amino acids. Trimming removed 0 bases from V and 4 bases from J, with 9 bases in between. CDR1 is MNHEY, CDR2 SMNVEV, per germline (reference sequence). Libraries were prepared by immunoSEQ multiplex PCR; TCRdb keeps only in-frame clonotypes and omits some of them. The sample includes about 150,000 clones, around nine tenths of them seen just once. The clonotype originates from an adult who received the AZD1222 COVID-19 vaccine. The rearrangement links TRBV27 to TRBJ1-2, with a weak D call TRBD1 (5 bases). Sequences were derived from peripheral blood, sampled 28 days after the second AZD1222 dose. The CDR3 bases are TGTGCCAGCAGTTTATCAGGGGTCGGCTATGGCTACACCTTC. It encodes CASSLSGVGYGYTF.